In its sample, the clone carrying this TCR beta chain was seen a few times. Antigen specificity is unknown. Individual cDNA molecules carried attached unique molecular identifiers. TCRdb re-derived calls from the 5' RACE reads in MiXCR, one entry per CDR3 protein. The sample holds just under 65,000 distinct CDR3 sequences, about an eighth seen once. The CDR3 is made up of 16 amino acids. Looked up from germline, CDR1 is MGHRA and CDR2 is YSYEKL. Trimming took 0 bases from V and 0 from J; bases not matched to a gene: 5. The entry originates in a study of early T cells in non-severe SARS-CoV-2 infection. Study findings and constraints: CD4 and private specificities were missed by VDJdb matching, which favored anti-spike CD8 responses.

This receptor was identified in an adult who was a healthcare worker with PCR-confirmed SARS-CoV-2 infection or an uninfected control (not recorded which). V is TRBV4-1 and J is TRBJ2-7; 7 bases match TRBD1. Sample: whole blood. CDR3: CASSQEARGSSYEQYF. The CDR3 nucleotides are TGCGCCAGCAGCCAAGAAGCCAGGGGGAGCTCCTACGAGCAGTACTTC.